A selection of T cell receptor beta chains follows, all from one sample in a study of early T cells in non-severe SARS-CoV-2 infection. Each CDR3 protein is one row after TCRdb ran MiXCR on the 5' RACE reads. Of over 30,000 distinct CDR3 sequences listed, roughly 4.5% are singletons. Source material: whole blood. The origin of the receptors is an adult who was a healthcare worker with PCR-confirmed SARS-CoV-2 infection or an uninfected control (not recorded which). CDR3s include the opening cysteine and the closing phenylalanine or tryptophan. The D gene is left open where the match is weak. Clone size is shown for a subset of rows, as once, few, many or a class of expanded clone.

d_gene	v_gene	j_gene	abundance	CDR3nt	CDR3aa
-	TRBV5-1	TRBJ2-5	many	TGCGCCAGCGCTCCCGGAGCCGCCGAAGAGACCCAGTACTTC	CASAPGAAEETQYF
TRBD1	TRBV7-2	TRBJ2-4	many	TGTGCCAGCAGCACCGGACAGGGTCGGAACATTCAGTACTTC	CASSTGQGRNIQYF
-	TRBV30	TRBJ2-1	-	TGTGCCTGGACCAGACGAATAAGGGATGAGCAGTTCTTC	CAWTRRIRDEQFF
-	TRBV12-3/TRBV12-4	TRBJ2-7	many	TGTGCCAGCAGTTTAGCGGGAGGCTCCTTCTCCTACGAGCAGTACTTC	CASSLAGGSFSYEQYF
TRBD1	TRBV10-3	TRBJ1-1	many	TGTGCCATCAGTGATGACAGGGAGATCACTGAAGCTTTCTTT	CAISDDREITEAFF
-	TRBV19	TRBJ1-1	-	TGTGCCAGTAGTAAGGGCGGTCGCACGGGGGACACTGAAGCTTTCTTT	CASSKGGRTGDTEAFF
-	TRBV12-3/TRBV12-4	TRBJ2-5	many	TGTGCCAGCAGCCGGAGTCATCAGGGAGAGACCCAGTACTTC	CASSRSHQGETQYF
-	TRBV7-9	TRBJ1-4	many	TGTGCCAGCAGCAGCTCCCGCGCGGGTGAAAAACTGTTTTTT	CASSSSRAGEKLFF
TRBD2	TRBV30	TRBJ2-1	-	TGTGCCTGGAGCCCGGGGGGGAAGAATGAGCAGTTCTTC	CAWSPGGKNEQFF
TRBD2	TRBV3-1	TRBJ2-7	many	TGTGCCAGCAGCCCTAGCCGGACTAGCGGCTACGAGCAGTACTTC	CASSPSRTSGYEQYF
TRBD1	TRBV7-6	TRBJ1-2	large	TGTGCCAGCAGCTTAGGGACAGGGATGGATGGCTACACCTTC	CASSLGTGMDGYTF